The rows below give T cell receptor beta chains drawn from one sample of a study of blood T cells in healthy people across ages. TCRdb called the 5' RACE reads again in MiXCR, with one record for every CDR3 protein. Altogether some 760,000 distinct CDR3 sequences are present, roughly 25% being singletons, with the ten largest covering roughly 3.5%. In addition, the sample was reused for a study of T cells of mothers and their children.

The specimen was blood. The source of these receptors is a boy aged 5-17 years in good health. Each CDR3 is given without its conserved first and last residue. Each record gives: CDR3 length, V gene, J gene, CDR3 protein.

CDR3 length: 15; V gene: TRBV29-1; J gene: TRBJ2-1; CDR3 protein: SVYPVSDPGSYNEQF
CDR3 length: 10; V gene: TRBV6-2/TRBV6-3; J gene: TRBJ2-7; CDR3 protein: ASSYPIPEQY
CDR3 length: 11; V gene: TRBV4-1; J gene: TRBJ2-7; CDR3 protein: ASRSLSGYEQY
CDR3 length: 14; V gene: TRBV2; J gene: TRBJ2-5; CDR3 protein: ASSEVRGGVQETQY
CDR3 length: 13; V gene: TRBV19; J gene: NA; CDR3 protein: ASSLGGTVSYEQY
CDR3 length: 11; V gene: TRBV27; J gene: TRBJ1-5; CDR3 protein: AIATGSNQPQH
CDR3 length: 11; V gene: TRBV20-1; J gene: TRBJ1-1; CDR3 protein: SLHWGRDTEAF
CDR3 length: 12; V gene: TRBV20-1; J gene: NA; CDR3 protein: SARAAGGLETQY
CDR3 length: 12; V gene: TRBV7-2; J gene: TRBJ2-7; CDR3 protein: ASSLETGTTEQY
CDR3 length: 11; V gene: TRBV6-1; J gene: TRBJ2-7; CDR3 protein: ASRGTVTYEQY
CDR3 length: 17; V gene: TRBV28; J gene: TRBJ2-3; CDR3 protein: ATHLGRVSGFGNTDTQY
CDR3 length: 11; V gene: TRBV3-1; J gene: TRBJ1-2; CDR3 protein: ACSHGTVEGYT
CDR3 length: 12; V gene: TRBV28; J gene: TRBJ2-1; CDR3 protein: ASSFGGPYNEQF
CDR3 length: 12; V gene: TRBV12-3/TRBV12-4; J gene: TRBJ2-3; CDR3 protein: ASSLGRAGDTQY
CDR3 length: 12; V gene: TRBV6-6; J gene: TRBJ2-3; CDR3 protein: ASQPPNGADTQY
CDR3 length: 15; V gene: TRBV7-9; J gene: TRBJ2-3; CDR3 protein: ASSEGLREGGADTQY
CDR3 length: 14; V gene: TRBV4-3; J gene: TRBJ1-2; CDR3 protein: ASSTLGGAWNYGYT
CDR3 length: 11; V gene: TRBV7-9; J gene: TRBJ2-2; CDR3 protein: ASSLASDGELF
CDR3 length: 11; V gene: TRBV7-2; J gene: TRBJ2-6; CDR3 protein: ASSFGGANVLT
CDR3 length: 11; V gene: TRBV7-3; J gene: TRBJ1-6; CDR3 protein: ASSLGGTAPLH
CDR3 length: 12; V gene: TRBV29-1; J gene: TRBJ2-1; CDR3 protein: SVEEDAAYNEQF
CDR3 length: 14; V gene: TRBV29-1; J gene: TRBJ1-1; CDR3 protein: SVEDVRVTMNTEAF